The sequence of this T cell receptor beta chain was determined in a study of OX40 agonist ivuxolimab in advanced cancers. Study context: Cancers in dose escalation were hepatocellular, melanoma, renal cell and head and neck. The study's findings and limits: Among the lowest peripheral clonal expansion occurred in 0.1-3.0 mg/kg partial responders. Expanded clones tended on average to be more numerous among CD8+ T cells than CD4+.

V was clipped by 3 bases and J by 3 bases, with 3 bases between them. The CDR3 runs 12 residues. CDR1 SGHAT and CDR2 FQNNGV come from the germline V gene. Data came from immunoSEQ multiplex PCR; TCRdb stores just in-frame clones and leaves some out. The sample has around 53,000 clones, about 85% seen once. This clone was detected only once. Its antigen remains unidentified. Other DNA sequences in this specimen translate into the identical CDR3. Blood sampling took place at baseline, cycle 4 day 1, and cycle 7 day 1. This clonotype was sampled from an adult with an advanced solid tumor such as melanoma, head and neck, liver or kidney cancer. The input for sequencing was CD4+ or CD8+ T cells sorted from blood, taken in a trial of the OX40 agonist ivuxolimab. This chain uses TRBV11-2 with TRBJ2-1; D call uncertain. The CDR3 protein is CASSLGYNEQFF. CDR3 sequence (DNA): TGTGCCAGCAGCTTGGGCTACAATGAGCAGTTCTTC. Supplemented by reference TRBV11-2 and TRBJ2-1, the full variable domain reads EAGVAQSPRYKIIEKRQSVAFWCNPISGHATLYWYQQILGQGPKLLIQFQNNGVVDDSQLPKDRFSAERLKGVDSTLKIQPAKLEDSAVYLCASSLGYNEQFFGPGTRLTVL.